The next 2 T cell receptor beta chains were all read from a single sample in a study of blood T cell repertoires in COVID-19. Assay: immunoSEQ multiplex PCR; the TCRdb copy retains only in-frame clones and omits some. The sample carries about 140,000 clones, less than 90% recorded once. The specimen sequenced was peripheral blood. The receptors were sampled from a human donor with COVID-19, enrolled during active disease. The donor label of this sample is uncertain.

The V call is TRBV12-3 or TRBV12-4, the J call TRBJ2-5, with a tentative D call TRBD2 (6 bases). The CDR3 is 12 amino acids. V dropped 6 bases and J dropped 4 bases, with 9 bases sitting between them. CDR3 DNA sequence: TGTGCCAGCAGGGAGGGCGGAGAGACCCAGTACTTC. Protein: CASREGGETQYF.

This sequence joins TRBV27 and TRBJ2-7; TRBD2 matches at 7 bases. The CDR3 is 14 residues long. The V and J ends lost 6 bases and 0 bases, in that order; junction bases with no gene match: 5. Germline V gene sequence: CDR1 MNHEY, CDR2 SMNVEV (reference sequence). In DNA form, the CDR3 reads TGTGCCAGCAGCCTGGGACTATACTCCTACGAGCAGTACTTC. This codes for CASSLGLYSYEQYF.